This record concerns one T cell receptor (beta chain) sequence. These data originate in a study of blood T cell repertoires in COVID-19. Trimming removed 5 bases from V and 8 bases from J; junction bases left unmatched: 7. The CDR3 extends over 16 amino acids. Germline V lookup: CDR1 SGHNT, CDR2 YENEEA. In the authors' methods: Amplifying reference gene primers gave estimates of nucleated cell counts. Libraries were prepared by immunoSEQ multiplex PCR; TCRdb keeps only in-frame clonotypes and omits some of them. D and trimming were read from the DNA, whereas the V and J calls and clone size are those reported in that table. Among about 98,000 clones, more than 65% were seen once, and the ten largest hold 9.5% to 12%.

The TCR was taken from a woman older than 75 with acute or convalescent COVID-19. The specimen was peripheral blood. V is TRBV11-3 and J is TRBJ2-3; 16 positions agree with TRBD2. As DNA, the CDR3 is TGTGCCAGCAGCCCCGGGACTAGCGGGGGGGCAGGTACGCAGTATTTT. Residues: CASSPGTSGGAGTQYF.